Listed below are T cell receptor beta chains from one sample, sequenced in a study of Ad26.COV2.S vaccination and SARS-CoV-2 variants. Here immunoSEQ multiplex PCR was the method, and the copy in TCRdb shows in-frame clones only, minus some. Of about 480,000 clones listed, around nine tenths are singletons. Sample: peripheral blood, taken in a trial of Ad26.COV2.S vaccine versus placebo. These receptors came from a person between 18 and 65 years old who received the Ad26.COV2.S COVID-19 vaccine or a placebo. Each CDR3 is given with its conserved first and last residue. A D gene is named only where the DNA matches it firmly. For some rows the clone size is stated as once, few or many, or as a class when expanded; others skip it.

j_call clone_size d_call v_call cdr3_aa cdr3_nt
TRBJ2-1 NA NA TRBV15 CATSRPGTPLEEQFF TGTGCCACCAGCAGGCCCGGGACTCCCTTAGAAGAGCAGTTCTTC
TRBJ2-1 NA TRBD2 TRBV11-3 CASSLGSGGPDEQFF TGTGCCAGCAGCTTAGGCTCGGGAGGGCCCGATGAGCAGTTCTTC
TRBJ2-1 NA TRBD2 TRBV19 CASSIRGTSGNNEQFF TGTGCCAGTAGTATTAGGGGGACTAGCGGGAACAATGAGCAGTTCTTC
TRBJ2-1 once NA TRBV5-8 CASSPVPTQGQFF TGTGCCAGCAGCCCGGTCCCTACTCAGGGGCAGTTCTTC
TRBJ1-6 once TRBD1 TRBV7-8 CASSFGLGGAGRKNSPLHF TGTGCCAGCAGCTTTGGTTTAGGGGGCGCCGGGAGGAAGAATTCACCCCTCCACTTT
TRBJ2-7 NA NA TRBV6-2/TRBV6-3 CASSRTTYEQYF TGTGCCAGCAGTCGCACGACCTACGAGCAGTACTTC
TRBJ1-2 NA NA TRBV6-4 CASSDGGGYGYTF TGTGCCAGCAGTGATGGAGGGGGGTATGGCTACACCTTC
TRBJ2-2 once NA TRBV30 CAWSVAMAGELFF TGTGCCTGGAGTGTGGCAATGGCCGGGGAGCTGTTTTTT
TRBJ1-2 NA NA TRBV5-8 CASSLVVHFSF TGTGCCAGCAGCTTGGTCGTGCACTTTAGCTTC
TRBJ2-1 NA NA TRBV4-3 CASSQDEGGSYNEQFF TGCGCCAGCAGCCAAGATGAGGGGGGCTCCTACAATGAGCAGTTCTTC
TRBJ2-2 NA NA TRBV3-1/TRBV3-2 CASRRTGELFF TGTGCCAGCAGGAGGACCGGGGAGCTGTTTTTT
TRBJ2-5 once NA TRBV9 CASSVYAGDQETQYF TGTGCCAGCAGCGTTTACGCAGGGGACCAAGAGACCCAGTACTTC
TRBJ1-5 NA NA TRBV7-6 CASSLGRASNQPQHF TGTGCCAGCAGCTTAGGCAGGGCGAGCAATCAGCCCCAGCATTTT
TRBJ2-7 NA NA TRBV12-3/TRBV12-4 CASSFTGTYEQYF TGTGCCAGCAGTTTTACGGGCACCTACGAGCAGTACTTC
TRBJ2-7 NA TRBD1 TRBV7-3 CASSPFGRGTDNYEQYF TGTGCCAGCAGCCCCTTCGGAAGGGGGACAGATAACTACGAGCAGTACTTC
TRBJ2-2 NA NA TRBV27 CATRETGTGELFF TGTGCCACCCGGGAGACTGGCACCGGGGAGCTGTTTTTT
TRBJ2-5 NA TRBD2 TRBV11-2 CASSFASGRGETQYF TGTGCCAGCAGCTTCGCTAGCGGGAGGGGGGAGACCCAGTACTTC
TRBJ2-5 NA TRBD2 TRBV15 CATSRDRTSGGQETQYF TGTGCCACCAGCAGAGATAGGACTAGCGGGGGACAAGAGACCCAGTACTTC
TRBJ1-2 NA TRBD1 TRBV29-1 CSVDGDRVIYGYTF TGCAGCGTTGACGGGGACAGGGTCATCTATGGCTACACCTTC
TRBJ2-7 NA NA TRBV27 CASSLGDKGSHSEQYF TGTGCCAGCAGTTTAGGGGACAAGGGGTCACATTCCGAGCAGTACTTC
TRBJ1-1 NA NA TRBV27 CASAPRVPNTEAFF TGTGCCAGCGCCCCTCGGGTACCGAACACTGAAGCTTTCTTT
TRBJ2-1 NA NA TRBV28 CASSPGARSYNEQFF TGTGCCAGCAGTCCGGGCGCCCGCTCCTACAATGAGCAGTTCTTC
TRBJ2-7 NA NA TRBV27 CASSLSTSHSYEQYF TGTGCCAGCAGTTTATCTACCAGCCACTCCTACGAGCAGTACTTC
TRBJ1-5 NA NA TRBV6-5 CAAQEQLNQPQHF TGTGCCGCCCAGGAACAACTAAATCAGCCCCAGCATTTT
TRBJ2-1 NA TRBD2 TRBV7-6 CASSFSGASGRFEQFF TGTGCCAGCAGCTTTTCTGGGGCTAGCGGGAGATTTGAGCAGTTCTTC
TRBJ2-7 NA TRBD1 TRBV28 CASRGGQGSLDYEQYF TGTGCCAGCAGAGGGGGACAGGGTTCTTTGGACTACGAGCAGTACTTC
TRBJ1-1 NA NA TRBV28 CASSFFRADTEAFF TGTGCCAGCAGTTTTTTCAGGGCCGACACTGAAGCTTTCTTT
TRBJ1-3 once TRBD1 TRBV27 CASSLGQGTNTIYF TGTGCCAGCAGTTTAGGACAGGGGACAAACACCATATATTTT
TRBJ2-1 NA NA TRBV12-3/TRBV12-4 CASSLFGDEQFF TGTGCCAGCAGTTTATTCGGTGATGAGCAGTTCTTC
TRBJ2-7 once NA TRBV28 CASSLPRGEQYF TGTGCCAGCAGTTTACCCCGCGGGGAGCAGTACTTC
TRBJ2-1 NA TRBD2 TRBV7-9 CASSTGLAGGGPGYNEQFF TGTGCCAGCAGCACGGGACTAGCGGGAGGGGGCCCTGGCTACAATGAGCAGTTCTTC
TRBJ1-1 NA TRBD1 TRBV18 CASSSDRGADTEAFF TGTGCCAGCTCGTCCGACAGGGGCGCGGACACTGAAGCTTTCTTT
TRBJ2-5 NA NA TRBV12-3/TRBV12-4 CASRSSKETQYF TGTGCCAGCAGATCATCAAAAGAGACCCAGTACTTC
TRBJ1-5 NA NA TRBV2 CASSPGPLNQPQHF TGTGCCAGCAGCCCCGGGCCTCTCAATCAACCCCAGCATTTT
TRBJ1-1 once TRBD1 TRBV6-2/TRBV6-3 CASSSNDRENTEAFF TGTGCCAGCAGTTCAAACGACAGGGAGAACACTGAAGCTTTCTTT